Reported below is one T cell receptor beta chain. This sample is drawn from a study of blood T cell repertoires in COVID-19. Across the study: Material from acute and convalescent COVID-19 was sourced from the United States, Italy and Spain. T cells, B-cell-depleted T cells, or PBMCs provided the cDNA or gDNA that served as material.

This CDR3 has 14 amino acids. Germline CDR1 LGHNA, CDR2 YNFKEQ. V was cut by 10 bases and J by 6 bases, with 22 bases left in between. Patients of the Seattle cohort, enrolled during active infection, were followed longitudinally. Per the original data handling: Estimated nucleated cell counts came from reference gene primer amplification. Repertoires were generated with immunoSEQ multiplex PCR, while TCRdb's copy carries only in-frame clones and drops some. Clonal size and the V and J genes are those of that table, whereas D and trimming came from the DNA. The table lists more than 250,000 clones, about nine tenths of them singletons, with approximately 6% in the top ten.

Material for sequencing was peripheral blood. The clonotype comes from a woman aged 45-60 years with COVID-19, enrolled during active disease. V usage is TRBV4-2 and J usage is TRBJ2-7; no firm D call. The CDR3 spells CATKPSSPPREQYF. Written as DNA, the CDR3 is TGTGCCACTAAACCAAGTTCCCCTCCCCGCGAGCAGTACTTC.